Each of the 25 T cell receptor beta chains below was sequenced from the same sample in a study of blood T cell repertoires in COVID-19. Produced via immunoSEQ multiplex PCR; TCRdb's table is partial and in-frame only. The sample records under 500,000 clones, 87% being singletons. The sample was PBMCs or T cells enriched from blood (not recorded which). The receptors stem from a woman aged 18-35 years with acute COVID-19.

The chain's CDR3 is CASSPMTMRDTDTQYF. Written as DNA, the CDR3 is TGTGCCAGCAGTCCAATGACCATGAGGGACACAGATACGCAGTATTTT. The chain is built from TRBV27 and TRBJ2-3, with a weak D call TRBD2 (5 bases). V lost 5 bases and J 2 bases, leaving 17 bases between the germline ends. CDR3 size: 16 residues. Germline assignment: CDR1 MNHEY and CDR2 SMNVEV (reference sequence).

This clone was picked up a small number of times. This chain links TRBV19 with TRBJ1-6; D remains unclear. CDR3 length: 14 residues. The germline V gene has CDR1 LNHDA and CDR2 SQIVND (reference sequence). V lost 0 bases to trimming and J lost 7 bases, with 7 bases between them. This CDR3 is CASSIDPRNSPLHF. In DNA form, the CDR3 reads TGTGCCAGTAGTATAGATCCCAGGAATTCACCCCTCCACTTT.

CDR3: CASWDRVTETQYF. The DNA of the CDR3 is TGTGCCAGTTGGGACAGGGTAACAGAGACCCAGTACTTC. J is TRBJ2-5 and V is TRBV19; 9 bases match TRBD1. Germline V gene lookup returns CDR1 LNHDA and CDR2 SQIVND (reference sequence). With 8 bases clipped from V and 4 bases from J, the junction kept 5 bases outside the gene matches. The CDR3 contains 13 residues. The full variable domain, in which reference TRBV19 and TRBJ2-5 provide the parts outside the CDR3, is DGGITQSPKYLFRKEGQNVTLSCEQNLNHDAMYWYRQDPGQGLRLIYYSQIVNDFQKGDIAEGYSVSREKKESFPLTVTSAQKNPTAFYLCASWDRVTETQYFGPGTRLLVL.

The chain couples TRBV7-9 to TRBJ2-2, with TRBD2 identical over 9 bases. This CDR3 is built from 16 residues. Trimming took 5 bases from V and 6 from J; bases not matched to a gene: 10. The germline V gene encodes CDR1 SEHNR and CDR2 FQNEAQ (reference sequence). CDR3 coding DNA: TGTGCCAGCAGCCAGGCGCGCGGGGGGGCCCCCGGGGAGCTGTTTTTT. Translated, it gives CASSQARGGAPGELFF. Looking up the rest from reference TRBV7-9 and TRBJ2-2 gives the full variable domain: DTGVSQNPRHKITKRGQNVTFRCDPISEHNRLYWYRQTLGQGPEFLTYFQNEAQLEKSRLLSDRFSAERPKGSFSTLEIQRTEQGDSAMYLCASSQARGGAPGELFFGEGSRLTVL.

This sequence joins TRBV4-1 and TRBJ2-2, with TRBD1 matching over 7 bases. V trimming: 1 base; J trimming: 5 bases; junction bases outside the gene matches: 4. CDR3 length: 15 residues. Per the germline V gene, CDR1 is MGHRA and CDR2 is YSYEKL. The CDR3 here is CASSQGSTGTGELFF. In DNA, the CDR3 is TGCGCCAGCAGCCAAGGATCGACAGGGACCGGGGAGCTGTTTTTT.

This rearrangement joins TRBV12-3 or TRBV12-4 to TRBJ2-1; TRBD2 aligns across 9 bases. V was pared by 6 bases and J by 10 bases, with 7 bases of the junction left unmatched. The CDR3 sequence is 13 residues long. The CDR3 DNA follows: TGTGCCAGCAGAGACGGGGGACTAGCCGAGCAGTTCTTC. Translation gives CASRDGGLAEQFF.

This clone occurred once. In DNA form, the CDR3 reads TGTGCCAGCTCACCATTCGGGTTGGGCGAGCAGTACTTC. Translated, it gives CASSPFGLGEQYF. V usage is TRBV18 and J usage is TRBJ2-7; D not certain. Trimming pared 2 bases from V and 6 bases from J, leaving 11 bases between. In germline, CDR1 is KGHSH, CDR2 LQKENI. The CDR3 covers 13 residues.

This chain joins TRBV11-3 and TRBJ2-1; TRBD2 aligns across 11 bases. CDR3 length: 16 residues. The V segment lost 1 base and the J segment 9 bases; nucleotides outside the gene matches: 8. The germline V gene has CDR1 SGHNT and CDR2 YENEEA. The CDR3 reads CASSLASSGRLTEQFF. The CDR3 DNA is TGTGCCAGCAGCTTAGCTTCTAGCGGGAGGCTTACTGAGCAGTTCTTC.

The chain employs TRBV21-1 and TRBJ1-5. TRBV21-1 is a recognized pseudogene. CDR3 length: 17 amino acids. CDR3 amino acids: CASGPREGHVGNQPQHF. The CDR3 region has the DNA TGTGCCAGCGGACCTCGGGAGGGGCACGTAGGCAATCAGCCCCAGCATTTT.

The chain combines TRBV2 with TRBJ2-2; no clear D. The CDR3 is 14 residues long. Trimming pared 0 bases from V and 5 bases from J, leaving 7 bases between. CDR1 is SNHLY and CDR2 is FYNNEI in the germline V gene. Here the CDR3 reads CASSEALYTGELFF. CDR3 DNA sequence: TGTGCCAGCAGTGAAGCCCTTTATACCGGGGAGCTGTTTTTT. The variable domain in full, completed from reference TRBV2 and TRBJ2-2, reads EPEVTQTPSHQVTQMGQEVILRCVPISNHLYFYWYRQILGQKVEFLVSFYNNEISEKSEIFDDQFSVERPDGSNFTLKIRSTKLEDSAMYFCASSEALYTGELFFGEGSRLTVL.

The gene calls are TRBV24-1 and TRBJ1-2, with 9 bases matching TRBD1. The V and J ends lost 2 bases and 2 bases, in that order; junction bases with no gene match: 2. Germline CDR1 is KGHDR and CDR2 is SFDVKD. This CDR3 comprises 15 residues. The CDR3, as DNA: TGTGCCACCAGTGATTGGGGGACAGGGAACTATGGCTACACCTTC. It is translated as CATSDWGTGNYGYTF.

The genes are TRBV21-1 and TRBJ2-2; TRBD1, the table's D call, lacks a check against the DNA. TRBV21-1 is noted as a pseudogene. The CDR3 is made up of 16 amino acids. CDR3 in amino acids: CASSKRTGGNTGELFF. The CDR3 region has the DNA TGTGCCAGCAGCAAACGGACAGGGGGTAACACCGGGGAGCTGTTTTTT.

This clone appeared once. The CDR3 bases are TGTGCCAGCAGCCATTCCTCTGGAAACACCATATATTTT. It specifies CASSHSSGNTIYF. The chain combines TRBV11-2 with TRBJ1-3, with D unresolved. CDR3 size: 13 residues. The germline CDR1 and CDR2 sequences are SGHAT and FQNNGV. The ends were cut back, 5 bases at V and 0 bases at J, with 5 bases in the middle. Together with reference TRBV11-2 and TRBJ1-3, the CDR3 gives the full variable domain: EAGVAQSPRYKIIEKRQSVAFWCNPISGHATLYWYQQILGQGPKLLIQFQNNGVVDDSQLPKDRFSAERLKGVDSTLKIQPAKLEDSAVYLCASSHSSGNTIYFGEGSWLTVV.

The chain has TRBV5-6 and TRBJ1-4, with D hard to call. The CDR3 totals 13 residues. Trimming removed 1 base at V and 6 bases at J, with 7 bases between. Germline V gene data show CDR1 as SGHDT and CDR2 as YYEEEE. The CDR3 loop is CASSLRSYEKLFF. The CDR3 nucleotides are TGTGCCAGCAGCTTGAGGAGTTATGAAAAACTGTTTTTT.

This clone was recorded a few times. The chain links TRBV4-1 to TRBJ2-7, with D possibly matching TRBD2 (6 bases). Deletions cut 1 base from V and 3 bases from J, with 13 bases between. Germline V gene lookup returns CDR1 MGHRA and CDR2 YSYEKL. This CDR3 is 15 amino acids long. In nucleotides, the CDR3 is TGCGCCAGCAGCCAAGCCTGGACTACCCACTACGAGCAGTACTTC. This encodes CASSQAWTTHYEQYF.

The chain couples TRBV28 to TRBJ2-4; 7 nucleotides match TRBD1. The CDR3 has 15 amino acids. Trimming took 4 bases from V and 8 from J; bases not matched to a gene: 11. Germline V lookup: CDR1 MDHEN, CDR2 SYDVKM. The CDR3 coding sequence is TGTGCCAGCAGTTCGGTCAGGGACAGTTTTTACATTCAGTACTTC. The encoded protein is CASSSVRDSFYIQYF.

The V gene is TRBV29-1, the J gene TRBJ2-7, with a weak D call TRBD1 (6 bases). The CDR3 runs 13 residues. The germline gives CDR1 SQVTM, CDR2 ANQGSEA. Trimming removed 0 bases at V and 7 bases at J, with 13 bases between. DNA of the CDR3: TGCAGCGTTGAAGAGGGGACACCGGGGGAGCAGTACTTC. This encodes CSVEEGTPGEQYF.

This CDR3 reads CATSYDRNDSPLHF. The DNA for the CDR3 is TGTGCCACCAGCTACGACAGGAATGATTCACCCCTCCACTTT. The V gene is TRBV27, the J gene TRBJ1-6; TRBD1 is a possible D gene (6 bases). V dropped 10 bases and J dropped 8 bases, with 18 bases sitting between them. CDR3 length: 14 amino acids. The V gene's germline CDR1 is MNHEY and CDR2 SMNVEV (reference sequence).

A single count supports this clone. The V call is TRBV25-1, the J call TRBJ2-1, with TRBD1 matching over 7 bases. The CDR3 runs to 14 residues. V lost 8 bases to trimming and J lost 4 bases; unmatched junction nucleotides: 8. The germline V gene has CDR1 MGHDK and CDR2 SYGVNS. CDR3 in DNA: TGTGCCAGCCGAGAGACAGGGTATTACAATGAGCAGTTCTTC. Translation gives CASRETGYYNEQFF.

This clone was counted only a few times. This chain links TRBV3-1 (or the pseudogene TRBV3-2) with TRBJ2-1; TRBD2 aligns across 10 bases. The CDR3 sequence is 15 residues long. The junction had 8 bases not matched to a gene; V was cut back by 4 bases and J by 8 bases. Germline values: CDR1 LGHDT, CDR2 YNNKEL (reference sequence). The CDR3 here is CASSLRPGTSDEQFF. The CDR3 DNA reads TGTGCCAGCAGCCTACGACCAGGGACTAGCGATGAGCAGTTCTTC.

The chain has TRBV14 and TRBJ1-3, with 7 nucleotides matching TRBD1. V shed 4 bases, J shed 5 bases, and the junction held 11 bases outside the gene matches. CDR3 size: 16 residues. Germline V gene sequence: CDR1 SGHDN, CDR2 FVKESK. CDR3 in DNA: TGTGCCAGCAGCCGACAGGGAATGGGCTCGAGAAACACCATATATTTT. This sequence encodes CASSRQGMGSRNTIYF.

The V call is TRBV30, the J call TRBJ1-1; 11 nucleotides line up with TRBD1. CDR1 GTSNPN and CDR2 SVGIG come from the germline V gene (reference sequence). V lost 5 bases, J lost 5 bases, and 7 bases stayed unmatched. This CDR3 spans 14 amino acids. CDR3 DNA: TGTGCCTGGGGGCTTGGACAGGGGGCTACTGAAGCTTTCTTT. Its translation is CAWGLGQGATEAFF.

The V and J genes are TRBV9 and TRBJ1-2; 9 bases agree with TRBD1. The V gene's germline CDR1 is SGDLS and CDR2 YYNGEE. V shed 4 bases, J shed 4 bases, and the junction held 8 bases outside the gene matches. The CDR3 contains 15 residues. CDR3 loop: CASSPGQGTFYGYTF. The CDR3 DNA sequence: TGTGCCAGCAGCCCAGGACAGGGGACGTTCTATGGCTACACCTTC.

The V call is TRBV5-5, the J call TRBJ1-4, with D possibly being TRBD1 (5 bases). In germline, CDR1 is SGHKS, CDR2 YYEKEE (reference sequence). Trimming took 4 bases from V and 0 from J, leaving 16 bases between them. This CDR3 is 17 amino acids long. CDR3 DNA: TGTGCCAGCAGCCTTCCTCCGGCGGGGGCAACTAATGAAAAACTGTTTTTT. Translated: CASSLPPAGATNEKLFF.

The chain uses TRBV7-6 and TRBJ1-1; D is possibly TRBD1 (6 bases). From germline, CDR1 is SGHVS and CDR2 FNYEAQ. The CDR3 length is 15 residues. V was pared by 6 bases and J by 4 bases, with 18 bases between. DNA for the CDR3: TGTGCCAGCAGTATACAGGGAGAGGGTGGCACTGAAGCTTTCTTT. Its translation is CASSIQGEGGTEAFF.